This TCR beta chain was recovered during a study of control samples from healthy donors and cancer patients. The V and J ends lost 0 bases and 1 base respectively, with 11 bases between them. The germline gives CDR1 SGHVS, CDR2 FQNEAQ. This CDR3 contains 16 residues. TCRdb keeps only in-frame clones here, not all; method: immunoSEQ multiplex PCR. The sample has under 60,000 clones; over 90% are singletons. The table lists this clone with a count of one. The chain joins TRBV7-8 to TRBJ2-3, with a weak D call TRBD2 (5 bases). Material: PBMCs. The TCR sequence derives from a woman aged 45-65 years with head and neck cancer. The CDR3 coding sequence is TGTGCCAGCAGCTTAGCAATGGGGAGCGGCACAGATACGCAGTATTTT. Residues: CASSLAMGSGTDTQYF.